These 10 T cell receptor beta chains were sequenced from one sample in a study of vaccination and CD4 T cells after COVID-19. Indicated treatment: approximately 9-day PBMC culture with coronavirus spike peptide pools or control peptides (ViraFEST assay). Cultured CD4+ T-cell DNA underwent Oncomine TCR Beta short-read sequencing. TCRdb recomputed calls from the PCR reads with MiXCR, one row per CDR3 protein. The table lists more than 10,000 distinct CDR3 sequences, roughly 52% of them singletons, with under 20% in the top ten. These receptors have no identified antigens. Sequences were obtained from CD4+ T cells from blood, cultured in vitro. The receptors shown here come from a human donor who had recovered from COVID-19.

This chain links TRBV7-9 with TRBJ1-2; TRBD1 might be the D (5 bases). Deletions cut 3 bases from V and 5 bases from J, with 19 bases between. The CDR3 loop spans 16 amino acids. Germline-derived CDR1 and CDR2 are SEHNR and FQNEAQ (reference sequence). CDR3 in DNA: TGTGCCAGCAGCTTGGGTGCAGGGTTAGGCGAATATGGCTACACCTTC. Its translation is CASSLGAGLGEYGYTF. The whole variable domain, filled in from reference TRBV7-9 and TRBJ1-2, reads DTGVSQNPRHKITKRGQNVTFRCDPISEHNRLYWYRQTLGQGPEFLTYFQNEAQLEKSRLLSDRFSAERPKGSFSTLEIQRTEQGDSAMYLCASSLGAGLGEYGYTFGSGTRLTVV.

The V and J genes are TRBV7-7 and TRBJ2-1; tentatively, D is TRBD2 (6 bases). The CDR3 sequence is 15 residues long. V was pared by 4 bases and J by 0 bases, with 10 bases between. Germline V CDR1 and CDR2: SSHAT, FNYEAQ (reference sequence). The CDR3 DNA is TGTGCCAGCAGCTCGGGACTCAGCTCCTACAATGAGCAGTTCTTC. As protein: CASSSGLSSYNEQFF.

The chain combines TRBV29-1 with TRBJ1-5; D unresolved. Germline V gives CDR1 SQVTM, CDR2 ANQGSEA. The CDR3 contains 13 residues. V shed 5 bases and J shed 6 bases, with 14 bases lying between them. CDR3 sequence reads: CSVRDEASQPQHF. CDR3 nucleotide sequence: TGCAGCGTTCGTGACGAGGCCAGTCAGCCCCAGCATTTT.

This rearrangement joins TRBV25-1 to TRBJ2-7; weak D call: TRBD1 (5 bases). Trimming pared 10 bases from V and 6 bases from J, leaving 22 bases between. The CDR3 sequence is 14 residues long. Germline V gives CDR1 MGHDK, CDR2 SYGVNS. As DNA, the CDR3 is TGTGCCACCCGCCGTTCGATTGGGGCTGGCGAGCAGTACTTC. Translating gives CATRRSIGAGEQYF.

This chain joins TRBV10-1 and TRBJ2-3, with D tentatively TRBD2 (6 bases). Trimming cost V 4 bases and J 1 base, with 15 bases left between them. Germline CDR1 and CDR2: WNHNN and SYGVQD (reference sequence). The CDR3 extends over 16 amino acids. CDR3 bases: TGCGCCAGCAGTGTAAGGCCGGGGGAGGGCACAGATACGCAGTATTTT. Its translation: CASSVRPGEGTDTQYF.

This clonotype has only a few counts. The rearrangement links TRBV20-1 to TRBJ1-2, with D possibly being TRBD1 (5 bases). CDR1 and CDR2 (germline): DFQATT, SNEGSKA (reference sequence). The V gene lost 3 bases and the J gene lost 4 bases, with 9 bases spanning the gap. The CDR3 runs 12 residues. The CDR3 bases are TGCAGTGCTAGTAGGGGATCCTATGGCTACACCTTC. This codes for CSASRGSYGYTF.

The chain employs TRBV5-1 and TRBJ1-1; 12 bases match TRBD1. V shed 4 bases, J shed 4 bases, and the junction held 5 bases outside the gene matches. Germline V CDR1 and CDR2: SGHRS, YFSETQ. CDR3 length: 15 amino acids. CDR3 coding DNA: TGCGCCAGCAGCGGAGGGACAGGGGGCGTCACTGAAGCTTTCTTT. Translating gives CASSGGTGGVTEAFF.

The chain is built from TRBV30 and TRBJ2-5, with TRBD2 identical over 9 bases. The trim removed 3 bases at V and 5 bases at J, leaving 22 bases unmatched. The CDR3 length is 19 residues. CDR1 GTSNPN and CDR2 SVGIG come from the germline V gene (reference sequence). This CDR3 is CAWSRTKVTSGEPAETQYF. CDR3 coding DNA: TGTGCCTGGAGCCGAACCAAGGTGACTAGCGGAGAGCCTGCGGAGACCCAGTACTTC.

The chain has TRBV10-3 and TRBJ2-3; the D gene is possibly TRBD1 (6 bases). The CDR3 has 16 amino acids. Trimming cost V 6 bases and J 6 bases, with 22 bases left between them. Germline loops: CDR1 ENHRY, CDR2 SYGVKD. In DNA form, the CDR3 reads TGTGCCATCAGGGACACCAGGGGATTGCGGCGGGATACGCAGTATTTT. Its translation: CAIRDTRGLRRDTQYF.

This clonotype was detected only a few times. This CDR3 is CASSQNANTEAFF. The CDR3 nucleotides read TGTGCCAGCAGTCAGAACGCGAACACTGAAGCTTTCTTT. The V and J genes are TRBV6-1 and TRBJ1-1; D ambiguous. Trimming shortened V by 5 bases and J by 1 base, and 8 bases separated the two germline ends. The CDR3 extends over 13 amino acids. In germline, CDR1 is MNHNS, CDR2 SASEGT.